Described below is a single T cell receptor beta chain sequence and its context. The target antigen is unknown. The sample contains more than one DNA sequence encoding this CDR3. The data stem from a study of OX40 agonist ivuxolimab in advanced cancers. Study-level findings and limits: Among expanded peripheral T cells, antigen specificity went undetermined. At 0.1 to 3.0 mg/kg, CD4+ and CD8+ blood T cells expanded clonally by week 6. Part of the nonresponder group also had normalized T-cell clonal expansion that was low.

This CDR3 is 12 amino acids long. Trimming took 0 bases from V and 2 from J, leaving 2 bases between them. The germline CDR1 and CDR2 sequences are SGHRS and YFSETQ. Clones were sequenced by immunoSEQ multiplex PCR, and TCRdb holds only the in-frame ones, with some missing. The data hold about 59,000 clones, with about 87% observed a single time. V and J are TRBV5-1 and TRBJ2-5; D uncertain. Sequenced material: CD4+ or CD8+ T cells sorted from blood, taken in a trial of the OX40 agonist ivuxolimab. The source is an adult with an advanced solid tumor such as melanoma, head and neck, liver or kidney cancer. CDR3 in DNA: TGCGCCAGCAGCTTGGATCAAGAGACCCAGTACTTC. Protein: CASSLDQETQYF.